This T cell receptor (beta chain) was captured in a study of T-cell reconstitution after alpha-beta-depleted transplantation in children (dated by TCRdb to about 2016). Turning to the overall study: Using TCR repertoire profiling, the study followed T-cell immune reconstitution in a quantitative way in children after TCRalphabeta/CD19-depleted allogeneic hematopoietic cell transplantation. What the research found in general, with its limitations: The apparently early recovery of alphabetaT-cell counts about two months after transplant reportedly depended on only several hundred rapidly expanded clones that came from non-depleted graft cells. Over subsequent months, a decline in hyperexpanded clone frequencies was noted, and after one year, T-cell counts and TCRbeta diversity were mostly ascribed to newly produced T cells. In some patients, the high TCRbeta diversity seen at day 60 was put down to recipient T cells and intrathymic progenitors that had survived conditioning.

The germline V and J ends show losses of 1 base and 6 bases respectively, and no gene match explains 9 bases of the junction. Sequences SGHTS (CDR1) and YDEGEE (CDR2) are obtained from the germline V gene. Counted from cysteine to phenylalanine, this CDR3 has 15 amino acids. Solely the CDR3 DNA is kept, with 45 bases framed from the first base. The library came from PCR. Instrument on record: Illumina HiSeq 2500. TCR library preparation used molecular barcoding, with unique molecular identifiers applied to normalize quantification of the TCRbeta repertoire. TCRdb passed the public sequencing reads through fastp at Q25 and MiXCR, retaining productive beta sequences. Identical CDR3 proteins give one entry, which carries the most common genes and DNA. Within this sample are fewer than 450,000 distinct CDR3 sequences, with around 16% of them counted one time only. Roughly 41% of the sample goes to the ten largest clones.

Points on this clonotype: The clone's antigen remains unknown. No much larger clonotype is one base removed from it; base qualities were not supplied.

Read against the paper, the sample's treatment or condition label means: allogeneic hematopoietic cell transplantation with graft depleted of TCRalphabeta T cells and CD19 B cells. Transplant recipients were children who received TCRalphabeta/CD19-depleted allogeneic hematopoietic cell grafts. Material: PBMCs, mostly from graft donor cells, obtained 360 days after TCRalphabeta/CD19-depleted stem cell transplant. The chain was built from TRBV5-8 and TRBJ1-1, with 7 bases in between that match TRBD1. This sequence was found in a male patient aged 2-15 years who had a stem cell transplant for acute lymphoblastic leukemia, so the T cells may come from the graft donor. The DNA sequence reads TGTGCCAGCAGCTTGAGTGGGACAGCCACTTCTGAAGCTTTCTTT. It specifies CASSLSGTATSEAFF. Extended through the reference TRBV5-8 and TRBJ1-1 proteins, this CDR3 yields the full variable domain: EAGVTQSPTHLIKTRGQQATLRCSPISGHTSVYWYQQALGLGLQFLLWYDEGEERNRGNFPPRFSGRQFPNYSSELNVNALELEDSALYLCASSLSGTATSEAFFGQGTRLTVV.